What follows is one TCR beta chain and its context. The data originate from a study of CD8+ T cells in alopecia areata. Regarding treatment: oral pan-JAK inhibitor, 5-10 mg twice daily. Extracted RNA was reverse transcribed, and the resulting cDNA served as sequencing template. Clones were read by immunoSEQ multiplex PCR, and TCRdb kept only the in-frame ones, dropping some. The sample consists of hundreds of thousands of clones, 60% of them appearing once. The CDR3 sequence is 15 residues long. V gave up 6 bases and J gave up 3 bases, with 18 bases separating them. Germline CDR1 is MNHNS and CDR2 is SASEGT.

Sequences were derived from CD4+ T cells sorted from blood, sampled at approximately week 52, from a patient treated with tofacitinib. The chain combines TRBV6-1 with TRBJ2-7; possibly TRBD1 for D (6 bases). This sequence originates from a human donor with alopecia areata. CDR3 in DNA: TGTGCCAGCAGCTCACTTACAGGGTTTGGCTACGAGCAGTACTTC. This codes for CASSSLTGFGYEQYF.